Listed below are T cell receptor beta chains from one sample, sequenced in a study of T cells in Graves' hyperthyroidism and ophthalmopathy. A single record per CDR3 protein comes from TCRdb applying MiXCR to the multiplex PCR reads. The sample contains about 610,000 distinct CDR3 sequences, around 45% of which appear only once. Sequenced material: peripheral blood or thyroid tissue (not recorded which). All receptors derive from a woman between 18 and 29 years old with Graves' hyperthyroidism. Both conserved end residues are part of each CDR3. D genes are given only for firm matches. Where a row states a size, it is once, few, many or the class of an expanded clone; other rows omit it.

V: TRBV15; D: NA; size: many; J: TRBJ2-5; DNA: TGTGCCACCAGCAGAGATCCGGGTCGAGAGACCCAGTACTTC; CDR3: CATSRDPGRETQYF
V: TRBV7-3; D: NA; size: many; J: TRBJ1-2; DNA: TGTGCCAGCAGCCACGCAAGGGCCCTTAACTATGGCTACACCTTC; CDR3: CASSHARALNYGYTF
V: TRBV25-1; D: NA; size: many; J: TRBJ2-7; DNA: TGTGCCAGCAGGGTAAACTACGAGCAGTACTTC; CDR3: CASRVNYEQYF
V: TRBV7-3; D: TRBD2; size: NA; J: TRBJ2-7; DNA: TGTGCCAGCAGCGAACCATTAGCGGGAGAAGAAGACAATGAGCAGTACTTC; CDR3: CASSEPLAGEEDNEQYF
V: TRBV29-1; D: TRBD1; size: NA; J: TRBJ2-7; DNA: TGCAGCGTCCGCGGGACAGGGACCTCCTACAATGAGCAGTACTTC; CDR3: CSVRGTGTSYNEQYF
V: TRBV10-3; D: TRBD1; size: many; J: TRBJ2-2; DNA: TGTGCCGTGAGCCGGGACAGGGTCACCGGGGAGCTGTTTTTT; CDR3: CAVSRDRVTGELFF
V: TRBV6-1; D: TRBD1; size: many; J: TRBJ1-1; DNA: TGTGCCAGCAATTGGGGACAGATGAACACTGAAGCTTTCTTT; CDR3: CASNWGQMNTEAFF
V: TRBV24-1; D: TRBD1; size: NA; J: TRBJ2-5; DNA: TGTGCCACCAGTGACCCCGACAGGGGGAAAGAGACCCAGTACTTC; CDR3: CATSDPDRGKETQYF
V: TRBV7-9; D: NA; size: many; J: TRBJ2-7; DNA: TGTGCCAGCACCGAGTCGTCCAGATACGAGCAGTACTTC; CDR3: CASTESSRYEQYF
V: TRBV9; D: NA; size: NA; J: TRBJ1-2; DNA: TGTGCCAGCAGCGTAGAGGCTAGCGCGGATACGCACCGGGACTATGGCTACACCTTC; CDR3: CASSVEASADTHRDYGYTF
V: TRBV15; D: NA; size: many; J: TRBJ2-7; DNA: TGTGCCACCAGCAGAGGAGGAGGGAGCTACGAGCAGTACTTC; CDR3: CATSRGGGSYEQYF
V: TRBV30; D: TRBD2; size: few; J: TRBJ2-6; DNA: TGTGCCTGGCATAAGCGGGAGGGCCGGGGGGCCAACGTCCTGACTTTC; CDR3: CAWHKREGRGANVLTF
V: TRBV13; D: NA; size: many; J: TRBJ2-7; DNA: TGTGCCAGCAGCACACGACCTGAATCCTCCTACGAGCAGTACTTC; CDR3: CASSTRPESSYEQYF
V: TRBV2; D: NA; size: NA; J: TRBJ2-7; DNA: TGTGCCAGCAGTCCGAGGGTCGACTATGGCTACGAGCAGTACTTC; CDR3: CASSPRVDYGYEQYF
V: TRBV5-1; D: TRBD2; size: many; J: TRBJ2-5; DNA: TGCGCCAGCAGCCCCCGACTAGCGGGAGGGCCAGAGACCCAGTACTTC; CDR3: CASSPRLAGGPETQYF
V: TRBV20-1; D: NA; size: NA; J: TRBJ1-5; DNA: TGCAGTGCTGAGGGACAGCCCCAGCATTTT; CDR3: CSAEGQPQHF
V: TRBV2; D: NA; size: NA; J: TRBJ1-1; DNA: TGTGCCAGCAGCTCGCGCGGGACGGAGTTT; CDR3: CASSSRGTEF
V: TRBV10-2; D: TRBD2; size: NA; J: TRBJ2-7; DNA: TGCGCCAGCAGTGAGGCATTTGAAGGCGGGAGTGGGTCCTACGAGCAGTACTTC; CDR3: CASSEAFEGGSGSYEQYF
V: TRBV2; D: TRBD2; size: many; J: TRBJ2-7; DNA: TGTGCCAGCAGCCCGTCCCTAGCGGGAGAGAGGGAGCAGTACTTC; CDR3: CASSPSLAGEREQYF
V: TRBV4-2; D: TRBD2; size: many; J: TRBJ2-7; DNA: TGTGCCAGCAGCCAAGTCGCTAGCGGGAGCTACGAGCAGTACTTC; CDR3: CASSQVASGSYEQYF
V: TRBV18; D: NA; size: NA; J: TRBJ2-7; DNA: TGTGCCACCCGGTCCGAGTCGGGGTGGGAGCAGTACTTC; CDR3: CATRSESGWEQYF
V: TRBV7-6; D: NA; size: NA; J: TRBJ2-5; DNA: TGTGCCAGCAGCTCTGGGAGAACGGGAGAGACCCAGTACTTC; CDR3: CASSSGRTGETQYF
V: TRBV11-3; D: TRBD1; size: NA; J: TRBJ2-7; DNA: TGTGCCAGCAGCTTAGATCCCGGGACAGGGGTCGAGCAGTACTTC; CDR3: CASSLDPGTGVEQYF
V: TRBV2; D: TRBD1; size: NA; J: TRBJ1-2; DNA: TGTGCCAGCAGTGAAGTGGGGCGACAGGGCAACTATGGCTACACCTTC; CDR3: CASSEVGRQGNYGYTF
V: TRBV7-3; D: TRBD2; size: NA; J: TRBJ2-2; DNA: TGTGCCAGCAGCCCAAGAAATAAGGCGGGAGGGGACGGCGGGGAGCTGTTTTTT; CDR3: CASSPRNKAGGDGGELFF
V: TRBV30; D: NA; size: few; J: TRBJ1-2; DNA: TGTGCCTGGAGGAAGACAGGCCGGTATGGCTACACCTTC; CDR3: CAWRKTGRYGYTF
V: TRBV15; D: NA; size: NA; J: TRBJ2-1; DNA: TGTGCCACCAGCAGAGATGGGGGCTCCTACAATGAGCAGTTCTTC; CDR3: CATSRDGGSYNEQFF
V: TRBV20-1; D: TRBD2; size: NA; J: TRBJ2-7; DNA: TGCAGTGCTGTACTAGCGGGAGGGCCCCACGAGCAGTACTTC; CDR3: CSAVLAGGPHEQYF
V: TRBV6-2/TRBV6-3; D: TRBD1; size: NA; J: TRBJ2-5; DNA: TGTGCCAGCGGCAGGACAGGGTTGGCGGAGACCCAGTACTTC; CDR3: CASGRTGLAETQYF
V: TRBV29-1; D: NA; size: NA; J: TRBJ1-3; DNA: TGCAGCGTTGGAAACACCATATATTTT; CDR3: CSVGNTIYF
V: TRBV2; D: NA; size: once; J: TRBJ1-5; DNA: TGTGCCAGCTTGGCCGGGGGGCGTGGGCAGCCCCAGCATTTT; CDR3: CASLAGGRGQPQHF
V: TRBV25-1; D: NA; size: many; J: TRBJ1-1; DNA: TGTGCCAGCAGTGATTGGGGCTGGGACACTGAAGCTTTCTTT; CDR3: CASSDWGWDTEAFF
V: TRBV5-5; D: NA; size: NA; J: TRBJ2-7; DNA: TGCGCCAGCAGCTTGGGGGGATTCAATGAGCAGTACTTC; CDR3: CASSLGGFNEQYF